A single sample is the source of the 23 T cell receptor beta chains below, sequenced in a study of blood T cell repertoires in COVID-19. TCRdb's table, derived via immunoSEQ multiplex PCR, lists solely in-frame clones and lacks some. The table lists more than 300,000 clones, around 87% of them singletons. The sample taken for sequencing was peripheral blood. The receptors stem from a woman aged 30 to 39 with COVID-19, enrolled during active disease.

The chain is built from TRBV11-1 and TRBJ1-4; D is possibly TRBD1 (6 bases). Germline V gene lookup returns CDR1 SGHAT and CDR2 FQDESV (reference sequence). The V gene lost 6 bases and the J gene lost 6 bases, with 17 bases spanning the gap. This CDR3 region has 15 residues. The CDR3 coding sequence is TGTGCCAGCAGTTCCGACAGGAGAGGTGATGAAAAACTGTTTTTT. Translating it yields CASSSDRRGDEKLFF.

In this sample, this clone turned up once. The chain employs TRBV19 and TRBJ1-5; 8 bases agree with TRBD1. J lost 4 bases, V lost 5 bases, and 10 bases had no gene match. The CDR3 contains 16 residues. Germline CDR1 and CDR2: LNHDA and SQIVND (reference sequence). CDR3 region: CASSEPDRGLNQPQHF. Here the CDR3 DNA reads TGTGCCAGTAGTGAACCAGACAGGGGACTTAATCAGCCCCAGCATTTT.

The CDR3 nucleotides are TGTGCCAGCAACCTTTACCCGGGACAGACGGTTACCTACGAGCAGTACTTC. This translates into CASNLYPGQTVTYEQYF. The rearrangement links TRBV28 to TRBJ2-7; 7 bases fit TRBD1. This CDR3 comprises 17 residues. Germline loops: CDR1 MDHEN, CDR2 SYDVKM. V gave up 7 bases and J gave up 2 bases; unmatched junction bases: 17. Combining the CDR3 with reference TRBV28 and TRBJ2-7 gives the whole variable domain DVKVTQSSRYLVKRTGEKVFLECVQDMDHENMFWYRQDPGLGLRLIYFSYDVKMKEKGDIPEGYSVSREKKERFSLILESASTNQTSMYLCASNLYPGQTVTYEQYFGPGTRLTVT.

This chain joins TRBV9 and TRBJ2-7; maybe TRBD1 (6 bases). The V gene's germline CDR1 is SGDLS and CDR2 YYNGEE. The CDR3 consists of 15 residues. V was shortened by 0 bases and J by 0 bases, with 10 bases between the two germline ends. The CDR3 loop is CASSVEWGLSYEQYF. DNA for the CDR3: TGTGCCAGCAGCGTAGAGTGGGGGCTCTCCTACGAGCAGTACTTC. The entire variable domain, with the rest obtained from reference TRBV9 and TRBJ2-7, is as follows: DSGVTQTPKHLITATGQRVTLRCSPRSGDLSVYWYQQSLDQGLQFLIQYYNGEERAKGNILERFSAQQFPDLHSELNLSSLELGDSALYFCASSVEWGLSYEQYFGPGTRLTVT.

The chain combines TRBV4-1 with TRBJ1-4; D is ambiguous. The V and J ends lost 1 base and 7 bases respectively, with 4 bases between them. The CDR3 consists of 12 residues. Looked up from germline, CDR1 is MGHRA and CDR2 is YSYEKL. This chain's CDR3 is CASSQGGEKLFF. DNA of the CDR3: TGCGCCAGCAGCCAAGGAGGTGAAAAACTGTTTTTT.

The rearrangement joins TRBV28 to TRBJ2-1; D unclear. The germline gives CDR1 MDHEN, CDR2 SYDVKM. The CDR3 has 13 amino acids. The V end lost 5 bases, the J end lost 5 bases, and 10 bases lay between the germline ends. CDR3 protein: CASSIRRDNEQFF. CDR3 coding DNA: TGTGCCAGCAGTATTAGACGGGACAATGAGCAGTTCTTC.

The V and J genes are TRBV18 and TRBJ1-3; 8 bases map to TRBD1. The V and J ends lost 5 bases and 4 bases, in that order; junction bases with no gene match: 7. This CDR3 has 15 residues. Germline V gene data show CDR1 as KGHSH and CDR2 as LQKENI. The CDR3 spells CASSMDRVLGNTIYF. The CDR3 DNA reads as TGTGCCAGCTCAATGGACAGGGTATTGGGAAACACCATATATTTT.

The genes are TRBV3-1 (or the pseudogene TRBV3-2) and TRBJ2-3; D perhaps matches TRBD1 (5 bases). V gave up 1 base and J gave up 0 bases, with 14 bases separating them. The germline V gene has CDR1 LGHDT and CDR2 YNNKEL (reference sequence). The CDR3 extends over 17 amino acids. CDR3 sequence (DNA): TGTGCCAGCAGCCAAGGGTACTGGGGCCCCAGCACAGATACGCAGTATTTT. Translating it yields CASSQGYWGPSTDTQYF.

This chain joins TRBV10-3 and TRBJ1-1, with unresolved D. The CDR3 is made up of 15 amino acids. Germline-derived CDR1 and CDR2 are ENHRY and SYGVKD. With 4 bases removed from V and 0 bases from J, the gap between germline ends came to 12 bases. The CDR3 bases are TGTGCCATCAGTGGAGGGCCCCTCGTGAACACTGAAGCTTTCTTT. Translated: CAISGGPLVNTEAFF.

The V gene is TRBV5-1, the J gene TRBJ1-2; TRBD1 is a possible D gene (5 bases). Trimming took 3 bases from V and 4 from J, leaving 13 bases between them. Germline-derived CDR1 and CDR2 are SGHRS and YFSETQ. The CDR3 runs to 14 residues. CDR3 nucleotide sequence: TGCGCCAGCAGCTCCCCAGGGTGGAGCTATGGCTACACCTTC. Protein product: CASSSPGWSYGYTF.

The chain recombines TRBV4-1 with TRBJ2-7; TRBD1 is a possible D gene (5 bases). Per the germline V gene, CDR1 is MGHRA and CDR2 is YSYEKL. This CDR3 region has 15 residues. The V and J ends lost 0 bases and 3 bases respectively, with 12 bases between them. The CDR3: CASSQEKGALYEQYF. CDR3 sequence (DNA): TGCGCCAGCAGCCAAGAGAAAGGGGCCCTCTACGAGCAGTACTTC.

The CDR3 protein is CASSFGQGPYNEQFF. For the CDR3, the DNA is TGTGCCAGCAGCTTCGGACAGGGACCCTACAATGAGCAGTTCTTC. The chain is built from TRBV7-6 and TRBJ2-1, with 8 bases aligning to TRBD1. The CDR3 is 15 residues long. Germline assignment: CDR1 SGHVS and CDR2 FNYEAQ. Germline trimming cut 3 bases from V and 2 bases from J; bases unmatched to any gene: 3.

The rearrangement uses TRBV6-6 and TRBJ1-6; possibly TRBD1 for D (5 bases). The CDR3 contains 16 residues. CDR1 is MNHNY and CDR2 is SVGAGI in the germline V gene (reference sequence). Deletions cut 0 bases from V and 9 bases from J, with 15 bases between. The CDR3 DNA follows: TGTGCCAGCAGTTACTCGTCGTGGCAGGGCGGTTCACCCCTCCACTTT. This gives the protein CASSYSSWQGGSPLHF.

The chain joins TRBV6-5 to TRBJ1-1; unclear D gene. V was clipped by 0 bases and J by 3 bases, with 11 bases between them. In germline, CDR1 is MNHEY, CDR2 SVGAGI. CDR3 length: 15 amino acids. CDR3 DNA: TGTGCCAGCAGTTACTCGCGCCCGGGGTACACTGAAGCTTTCTTT. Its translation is CASSYSRPGYTEAFF.

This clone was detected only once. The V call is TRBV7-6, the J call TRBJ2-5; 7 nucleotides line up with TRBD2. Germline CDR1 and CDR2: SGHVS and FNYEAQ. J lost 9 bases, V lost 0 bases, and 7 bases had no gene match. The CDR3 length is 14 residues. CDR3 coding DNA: TGTGCCAGCAGCTTAGCGTCTGCGGGAGTATCCCAGTACTTC. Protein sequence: CASSLASAGVSQYF.

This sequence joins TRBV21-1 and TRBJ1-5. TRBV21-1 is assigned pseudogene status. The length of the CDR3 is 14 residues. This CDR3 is CASSYSRGNQPQHF. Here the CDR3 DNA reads TGTGCCAGCAGCTACTCGAGAGGCAATCAGCCCCAGCATTTT.

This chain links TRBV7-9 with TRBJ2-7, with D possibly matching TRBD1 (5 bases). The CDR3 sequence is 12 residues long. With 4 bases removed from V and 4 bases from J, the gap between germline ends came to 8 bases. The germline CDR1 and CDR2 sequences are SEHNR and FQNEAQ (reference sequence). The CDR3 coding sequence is TGTGCCAGCAGCTCGCAGGGATACGAGCAGTACTTC. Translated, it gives CASSSQGYEQYF.

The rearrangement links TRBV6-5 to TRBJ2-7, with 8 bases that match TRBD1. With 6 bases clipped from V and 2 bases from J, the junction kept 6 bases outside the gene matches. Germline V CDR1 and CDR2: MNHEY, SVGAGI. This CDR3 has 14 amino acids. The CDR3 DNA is TGTGCCAGCAGGGGGACAGGACCAACCTACGAGCAGTACTTC. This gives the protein CASRGTGPTYEQYF.

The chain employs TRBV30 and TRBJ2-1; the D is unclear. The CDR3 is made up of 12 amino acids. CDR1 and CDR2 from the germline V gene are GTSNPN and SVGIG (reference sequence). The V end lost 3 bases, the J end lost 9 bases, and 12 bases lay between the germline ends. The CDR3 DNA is TGTGCCTGGAGGGGCCCGAGTCCTGAGCAGTTCTTC. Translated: CAWRGPSPEQFF.

CDR3 DNA: TGTGCCACCAGCAGTCGGATGGCGGGCAATCAGCCCCAGCATTTT. This encodes CATSSRMAGNQPQHF. This chain links TRBV15 with TRBJ1-5; D gene ambiguous. The CDR3 has 15 amino acids. The germline gives CDR1 LNHNV, CDR2 YYDKDF (reference sequence). Deletions cut 3 bases from V and 2 bases from J, with 11 bases between.

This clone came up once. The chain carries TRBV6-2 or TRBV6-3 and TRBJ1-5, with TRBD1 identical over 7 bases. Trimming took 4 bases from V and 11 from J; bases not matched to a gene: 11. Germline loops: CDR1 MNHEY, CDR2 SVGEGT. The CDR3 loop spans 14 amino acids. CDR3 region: CASSSTGLQGAQHF. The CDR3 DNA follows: TGTGCCAGCAGTTCCACAGGACTTCAGGGGGCCCAGCATTTT.

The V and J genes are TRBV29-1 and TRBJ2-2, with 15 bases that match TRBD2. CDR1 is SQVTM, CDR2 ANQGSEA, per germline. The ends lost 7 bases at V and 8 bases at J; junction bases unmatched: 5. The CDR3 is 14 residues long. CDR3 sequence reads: CSAGTSGRKGELFF. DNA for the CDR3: TGCAGCGCTGGGACTAGCGGGAGGAAGGGGGAGCTGTTTTTT.

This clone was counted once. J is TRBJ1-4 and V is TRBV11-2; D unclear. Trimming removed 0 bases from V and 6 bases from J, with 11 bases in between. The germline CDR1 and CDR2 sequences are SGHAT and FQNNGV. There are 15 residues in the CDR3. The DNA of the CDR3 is TGTGCCAGCAGCTTAGATAGCGTGTGGGATGAAAAACTGTTTTTT. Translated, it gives CASSLDSVWDEKLFF.